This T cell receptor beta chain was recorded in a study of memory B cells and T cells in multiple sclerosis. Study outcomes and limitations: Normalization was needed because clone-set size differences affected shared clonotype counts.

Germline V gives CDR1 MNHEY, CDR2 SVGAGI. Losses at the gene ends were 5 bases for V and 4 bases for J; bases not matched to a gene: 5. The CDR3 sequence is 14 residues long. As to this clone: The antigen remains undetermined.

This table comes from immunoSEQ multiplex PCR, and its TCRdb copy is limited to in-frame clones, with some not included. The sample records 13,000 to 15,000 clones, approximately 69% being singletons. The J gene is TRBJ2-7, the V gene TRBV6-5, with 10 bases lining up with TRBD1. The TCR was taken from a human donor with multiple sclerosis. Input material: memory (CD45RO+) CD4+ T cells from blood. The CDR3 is CASSPRQGAYEQYF. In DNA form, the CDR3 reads TGTGCCAGCAGTCCGAGACAGGGGGCTTACGAGCAGTACTTC.